The next 25 T cell receptor beta chains were all read from a single sample in a study of shared clonotypes between healthy human individuals. Generated by immunoSEQ multiplex PCR, the TCRdb table keeps only in-frame clones and is missing some. This sample has roughly 660,000 clones, with roughly 87% found just once. The sequenced sample consisted of memory CD8+ T cells from PBMCs. As to subset: CD45RO+ cells pooled with CCR7-negative TemRA cells. The receptor source for this set is a man in his late teens or twenties in good health. Some clones in this sample may be carry-over from other donors' samples.

The chain joins TRBV29-1 to TRBJ2-1; D might be TRBD1 (6 bases). This CDR3 contains 13 residues. V was pared by 4 bases and J by 5 bases, with 12 bases between. Looked up from germline, CDR1 is SQVTM and CDR2 is ANQGSEA. In nucleotides, the CDR3 is TGCAGCGTTGCGGACCGGACAGACAATGAGCAGTTCTTC. Its protein product is CSVADRTDNEQFF.

The table lists this clone with a count of one. The chain uses TRBV6-1 and TRBJ2-1; the D gene could be TRBD1 or TRBD2 (5 bases each). The ends were cut back, 8 bases at V and 10 bases at J, with 21 bases in the middle. Germline V gives CDR1 MNHNS, CDR2 SASEGT. The CDR3 covers 14 residues. CDR3 residues: CASSNRDLSEEQFF. For the CDR3, the DNA is TGTGCCAGCTCAAACCGGGACCTCTCGGAGGAGCAGTTCTTC.

This clone was observed once. Other DNA sequences in this specimen translate into the identical CDR3. The chain joins TRBV7-9 to TRBJ2-1, with D possibly TRBD2 on 5 matching bases. Looked up from germline, CDR1 is SEHNR and CDR2 is FQNEAQ (reference sequence). The V end was cut by 2 bases, the J end by 5 bases, with 7 bases between. CDR3 length: 13 residues. CDR3 sequence: CASSLPGDNEQFF. The CDR3, as DNA: TGTGCCAGCAGCTTACCCGGGGACAATGAGCAGTTCTTC.

V gene TRBV28 combines with J gene TRBJ1-1, with 8 positions matching TRBD1. Losses at the gene ends were 8 bases for V and 5 bases for J; bases not matched to a gene: 4. Germline CDR1 and CDR2: MDHEN and SYDVKM. The CDR3 sequence is 12 residues long. The CDR3 sequence is CASAQGGTEAFF. CDR3 DNA: TGTGCCAGCGCACAGGGGGGGACTGAAGCTTTCTTT.

The V call is TRBV9, the J call TRBJ2-1; TRBD2 aligns across 10 bases. Looked up from germline, CDR1 is SGDLS and CDR2 is YYNGEE. The J segment lost 10 bases and the V segment lost 0 bases, leaving 7 bases of the junction unmatched. The CDR3 extends over 15 amino acids. CDR3 sequence reads: CASSVGTSGTGEQFF. The CDR3 bases are TGTGCCAGCAGCGTAGGAACTAGCGGGACGGGGGAGCAGTTCTTC.

This clone appeared once. This rearrangement joins TRBV23-1 to TRBJ2-1; no reliable D call. TRBV23-1 is an ORF, with its function uncertain. Trimming left V 4 bases short and J 5 bases short, with 18 bases between. This CDR3 is built from 16 residues. The CDR3 region is CASSPTDWVGHNEQFF. The DNA for the CDR3 is TGCGCCAGCAGTCCTACCGACTGGGTTGGCCACAATGAGCAGTTCTTC.

This chain connects TRBV5-1 to TRBJ2-7; TRBD1 agrees at 7 bases. Looked up from germline, CDR1 is SGHRS and CDR2 is YFSETQ. The CDR3 length is 14 residues. V trimming: 3 bases; J trimming: 3 bases; junction bases outside the gene matches: 6. The CDR3 region is CASSWLTGFYEQYF. The CDR3 bases are TGCGCCAGCAGCTGGTTGACAGGGTTCTACGAGCAGTACTTC.

The chain couples TRBV7-9 to TRBJ2-1; no definite D call. Germline values: CDR1 SEHNR, CDR2 FQNEAQ (reference sequence). This CDR3 spans 15 amino acids. Trimming stripped 8 bases from V and 0 bases from J, with 14 bases between. The CDR3 DNA is TGTGCCAGCGTCGGCGAACCGAGCTCCTACAATGAGCAGTTCTTC. Its translation: CASVGEPSSYNEQFF. Full variable domain (missing parts from reference TRBV7-9 and TRBJ2-1): DTGVSQNPRHKITKRGQNVTFRCDPISEHNRLYWYRQTLGQGPEFLTYFQNEAQLEKSRLLSDRFSAERPKGSFSTLEIQRTEQGDSAMYLCASVGEPSSYNEQFFGPGTRLTVL.

This clone was observed at least ten times. The rearrangement links TRBV15 to TRBJ1-2; D remains ambiguous. The CDR3 extends over 12 amino acids. The V end lost 3 bases, the J end lost 4 bases, and 6 bases lay between the germline ends. The germline V gene has CDR1 LNHNV and CDR2 YYDKDF (reference sequence). The chain's CDR3 is CATSSTSYGYTF. The DNA for the CDR3 is TGTGCCACCAGCAGCACGAGCTATGGCTACACCTTC.

V gene TRBV5-4 combines with J gene TRBJ2-1; D not certain. This CDR3 is built from 12 residues. The germline V gene encodes CDR1 SGHNT and CDR2 YYREEE (reference sequence). Here the CDR3 reads CAIRTPVNEQFF. As DNA, the CDR3 is TGTGCGATCCGGACCCCCGTCAATGAGCAGTTCTTC.

This chain links TRBV7-8 with TRBJ2-3; 10 bases agree with TRBD2. This CDR3 is 19 amino acids long. CDR1 is SGHVS and CDR2 is FQNEAQ in the germline V gene. V shed 2 bases and J 0 bases; nucleotides not matched to a gene: 11. The CDR3 region is CASSLIMLAGVLSTDTQYF. CDR3 sequence (DNA): TGTGCCAGCAGCTTAATAATGCTAGCGGGAGTGCTGAGCACAGATACGCAGTATTTT. Combining the CDR3 with reference TRBV7-8 and TRBJ2-3 gives the whole variable domain GAGVSQSPRYKVAKRGQDVALRCDPISGHVSLFWYQQALGQGPEFLTYFQNEAQLDKSGLPSDRFFAERPEGSVSTLKIQRTQQEDSAVYLCASSLIMLAGVLSTDTQYFGPGTRLTVL.

Concerning this clone itself: The sample holds other DNA sequences that translate to the same CDR3. The V gene is TRBV27, the J gene TRBJ2-1; D ambiguous. Germline V CDR1 and CDR2: MNHEY, SMNVEV (reference sequence). The germline V and J ends were trimmed by 2 bases and 7 bases, with 6 bases remaining between them. This CDR3 has 12 amino acids. The chain's CDR3 is CASSLIGNEQFF. CDR3 sequence (DNA): TGTGCCAGCAGTTTAATAGGGAATGAGCAGTTCTTC.

The chain combines TRBV6-1 with TRBJ2-7; 7 bases fit TRBD2. V dropped 3 bases and J dropped 7; count of bases not matched to a gene: 15. This CDR3 contains 16 residues. The germline V gene has CDR1 MNHNS and CDR2 SASEGT. The DNA for the CDR3 is TGTGCCAGCAGTGAGTTTCCGGGAGGACCCCACGGGGAGCAGTACTTC. This encodes CASSEFPGGPHGEQYF.

The chain carries TRBV2 and TRBJ2-3; unclear D gene. CDR3 length equals 15 residues. The germline gives CDR1 SNHLY, CDR2 FYNNEI. V lost 0 bases to trimming and J lost 0 bases, with 7 bases between them. The CDR3 spells CASSEAAFSTDTQYF. The DNA for the CDR3 is TGTGCCAGCAGTGAAGCAGCGTTTAGCACAGATACGCAGTATTTT.

The genes are TRBV11-2 and TRBJ1-5; no reliable D call. The CDR3 runs to 13 residues. Trimming left V 1 base short and J 0 bases short, with 1 base between. The germline gives CDR1 SGHAT, CDR2 FQNNGV. CDR3 in DNA: TGTGCCAGCAGCTTAGCTAGCAATCAGCCCCAGCATTTT. Its protein product is CASSLASNQPQHF.

The CDR3 DNA is TGCAGCGTTTATTACCCCCAGGGTGAGGAAAAACTGTTTTTT. It specifies CSVYYPQGEEKLFF. The chain couples TRBV29-1 to TRBJ1-4; D may be TRBD1 (5 bases). The CDR3 has 14 residues. Germline V lookup: CDR1 SQVTM, CDR2 ANQGSEA. Trimming stripped 5 bases from V and 8 bases from J, with 18 bases between.

The genes are TRBV28 and TRBJ2-7; 11 nucleotides match TRBD2. The J segment lost 6 bases and the V segment lost 3 bases, leaving 4 bases of the junction unmatched. The CDR3 contains 14 residues. From germline, CDR1 is MDHEN and CDR2 SYDVKM. This chain's CDR3 is CASSFSGRASEQYF. In DNA form, the CDR3 reads TGTGCCAGCAGTTTTAGCGGGAGGGCCTCCGAGCAGTACTTC.

The rearrangement joins TRBV4-1 to TRBJ1-5; 8 bases line up with TRBD1. Trimming at V came to 2 bases and at J to 3 bases, leaving 9 bases not matched to a gene. There are 17 residues in the CDR3. The germline CDR1 and CDR2 sequences are MGHRA and YSYEKL. DNA for the CDR3: TGCGCCAGCAGCCAATCGGTGGCAGGGGGCAACAATCAGCCCCAGCATTTT. Residues: CASSQSVAGGNNQPQHF.

The V gene is TRBV7-9, the J gene TRBJ2-3, with TRBD2 matching over 7 bases. Germline values: CDR1 SEHNR, CDR2 FQNEAQ (reference sequence). The ends lost 5 bases at V and 0 bases at J; junction bases unmatched: 5. This CDR3 comprises 15 residues. The CDR3 DNA reads TGTGCCAGCAGCACCGGGGAGGGTAGCACAGATACGCAGTATTTT. This translates into CASSTGEGSTDTQYF.

The genes are TRBV30 and TRBJ1-2; TRBD1 is a possible D gene (6 bases). Trimming shortened V by 7 bases and J by 8 bases, and 20 bases separated the two germline ends. The CDR3 has 13 amino acids. Germline V gives CDR1 GTSNPN, CDR2 SVGIG (reference sequence). CDR3 in amino acids: CASPTDSEGGYTF. DNA of the CDR3: TGTGCCTCCCCCACGGACAGTGAGGGGGGCTACACCTTC. The whole variable domain, remainder taken from reference TRBV30 and TRBJ1-2, is SQTIHQWPATLVQPVGSPLSLECTVEGTSNPNLYWYRQAAGRGLQLLFYSVGIGQISSEVPQNLSASRPQDRQFILSSKKLLLSDSGFYLCASPTDSEGGYTFGSGTRLTVV.

The rearrangement links TRBV11-2 to TRBJ2-7; no firm D call. Trimming removed 8 bases at V and 6 bases at J, with 8 bases between. Germline V CDR1 and CDR2: SGHAT, FQNNGV. The CDR3 extends over 10 amino acids. The CDR3 here is CASSHAEQYF. The CDR3 DNA is TGTGCCAGCTCCCATGCCGAGCAGTACTTC. The entire variable domain, with the rest obtained from reference TRBV11-2 and TRBJ2-7, is as follows: EAGVAQSPRYKIIEKRQSVAFWCNPISGHATLYWYQQILGQGPKLLIQFQNNGVVDDSQLPKDRFSAERLKGVDSTLKIQPAKLEDSAVYLCASSHAEQYFGPGTRLTVT.

This chain connects TRBV7-9 to TRBJ2-1; weak D call: TRBD1 (6 bases). Germline V CDR1 and CDR2: SEHNR, FQNEAQ (reference sequence). The CDR3 has 17 residues. V was cut by 5 bases and J by 0 bases, with 17 bases left in between. CDR3 loop: CASSPVLQGTSYNEQFF. The CDR3 DNA is TGTGCCAGCAGCCCCGTCCTTCAGGGGACCTCCTACAATGAGCAGTTCTTC.

The sample holds one count of this clone. This chain joins TRBV27 and TRBJ2-6, with D perhaps matching TRBD1 or TRBD2 (5 bases each). The CDR3 extends over 16 amino acids. The V gene lost 3 bases and the J gene lost 2 bases, with 11 bases spanning the gap. Germline CDR1 MNHEY, CDR2 SMNVEV (reference sequence). Here the CDR3 DNA reads TGTGCCAGCAGTTTGACCCGAGGGGCTGGGGCCAACGTCCTGACTTTC. Translated: CASSLTRGAGANVLTF. Full variable domain (missing parts from reference TRBV27 and TRBJ2-6): EAQVTQNPRYLITVTGKKLTVTCSQNMNHEYMSWYRQDPGLGLRQIYYSMNVEVTDKGDVPEGYKVSRKEKRNFPLILESPSPNQTSLYFCASSLTRGAGANVLTFGAGSRLTVL.

The chain carries TRBV19 and TRBJ2-3; unclear D gene. This CDR3 contains 11 residues. Germline assignment: CDR1 LNHDA and CDR2 SQIVND (reference sequence). Trimming removed 6 bases from V and 6 bases from J, with 7 bases in between. The CDR3 DNA follows: TGTGCCAGTAGCCAAATGGATACGCAGTATTTT. It encodes CASSQMDTQYF.

V is TRBV11-2 and J is TRBJ2-1, with 8 bases lining up with TRBD1. In germline, CDR1 is SGHAT, CDR2 FQNNGV. V lost 1 base and J lost 7; bases outside the gene matches: 6. The CDR3 has 15 residues. The CDR3 here is CASSLVRGRDNEQFF. The DNA for the CDR3 is TGTGCCAGCAGCTTAGTCAGGGGGCGAGATAATGAGCAGTTCTTC. Combining the CDR3 with reference TRBV11-2 and TRBJ2-1 gives the whole variable domain EAGVAQSPRYKIIEKRQSVAFWCNPISGHATLYWYQQILGQGPKLLIQFQNNGVVDDSQLPKDRFSAERLKGVDSTLKIQPAKLEDSAVYLCASSLVRGRDNEQFFGPGTRLTVL.